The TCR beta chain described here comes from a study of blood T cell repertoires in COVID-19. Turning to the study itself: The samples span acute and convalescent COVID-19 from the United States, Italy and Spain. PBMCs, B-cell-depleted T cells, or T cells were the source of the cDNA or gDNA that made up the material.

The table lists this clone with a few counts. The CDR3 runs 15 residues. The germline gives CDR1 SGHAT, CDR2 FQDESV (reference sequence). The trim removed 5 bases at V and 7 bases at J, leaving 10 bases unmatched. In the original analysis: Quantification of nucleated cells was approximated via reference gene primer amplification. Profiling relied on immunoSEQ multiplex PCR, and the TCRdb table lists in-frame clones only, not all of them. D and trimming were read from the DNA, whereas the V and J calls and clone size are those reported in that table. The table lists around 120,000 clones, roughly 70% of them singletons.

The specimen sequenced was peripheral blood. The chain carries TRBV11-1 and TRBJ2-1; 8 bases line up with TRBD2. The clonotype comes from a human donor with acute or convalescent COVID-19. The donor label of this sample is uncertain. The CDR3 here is CASSHGSGGANEQFF. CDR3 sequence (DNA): TGTGCCAGCAGCCACGGGTCGGGGGGGGCGAATGAGCAGTTCTTC.